The sequence of this T cell receptor beta chain was determined in a study of cytomegalovirus exposure and HLA in healthy donors listed by TCRdb under 2017. For the study in its entirety: An earlier analysis of some 500 of the donors reported more than 250 Gb of sequence data and 100 million to 140 million unique TCR beta sequences from 150 million to 200 million T cells. An early release that covered 640 HLA-typed donors contained about 300 gigabases of sequencing data and 85 million to 100 million unique TCR sequences. Donor age, sex, ethnicity and CMV serostatus were collected together with the repertoire data. A later genetic analysis used genome-wide SNP genotypes for about three fifths of the roughly 700 donors, treating that subset as a discovery cohort. The number of typed donors differed by locus: roughly 629-640 for A, B, C, DRB1 and DQB1; roughly 510 for DQA1; over 600 for DPA1; and 400 to 480 for DPB1. An earlier analysis of several hundred of the donors used high-throughput TCR beta sequencing to judge whether each TCR beta V gene segment behaved as functional or pseudogenic. In the later analysis, no new phenotypic data were used to find candidate immune exposures; instead, reliance was placed on TCR beta sequences and their occurrence across donors. Among the roughly 400 genotyped donors, about 85% belonged to the genetic ancestry cluster associated with self-reported Caucasian donors. Using immunosequencing, the study profiled T cell repertoires from around 680 subjects and related those repertoires to cytomegalovirus serostatus. A handful of DR-DQ haplotypes were handled as single units for association and clustering because linkage in the cohort was strong. Along with the roughly 700-subject first cohort, a separate validation cohort of more than 90 different subjects was used. In a later analysis, previously published TCR beta repertoires from hundreds of donors were re-analyzed and high-resolution HLA genotyping was added so that TCR occurrence patterns could be studied. Every discovery cohort repertoire had been produced on one sequencing platform. To predict cytomegalovirus infection status, the study brought together high-throughput TCR immunosequencing, statistical association of individual TCRs with disease status, and machine learning. HLA typing covered class I and class II loci at four-digit resolution. The study aimed to test whether signatures of past pathogen exposure could be identified by cataloging public T cell receptors. On average, roughly 240,000 unique TCR beta nucleotide sequences were sequenced per donor among a few hundred genotyped donors of the cohort, with around 19% of those sequences being non-productive.

In total, approximately 700 healthy bone marrow donors made up the cohort. At the time of sampling, all cohort members were nominally healthy, though unrecorded immune exposures were likely present. The donor tested CMV seronegative and was one of the 352 seronegative cohort members. A peripheral blood sample was collected from each donor, and TCR beta sequencing was performed on peripheral blood mononuclear cells. Genomic DNA was extracted from the blood cell samples with the Qiagen DNeasy Blood Extraction Kit. As to this clone: Its antigen remains unidentified. Per-base qualities were not stored, and no clone one base away is much larger.

Measured from the cysteine to the phenylalanine, the CDR3 is 18 residues long. Only CDR3 DNA remains: 54 bases, in frame from the first base. Trimming at the junction amounts to 4 bases on V and 7 bases on J, and the germline ends lie 25 bases apart. According to the germline V gene, CDR1 reads MGHRA and CDR2 reads YSYEKL. Broad study findings and their caveats: A later analysis found that TCR association rates varied across HLA loci, with DRB1 alleles showing the most associated TCRs and HLA-C alleles the fewest. Broadly in line with IMGT annotations, most TCR beta V segments showed up in productive rearrangements about 90% or about 30% of the time in an earlier analysis of about 500 of the donors. The cohort was sequenced for TCR beta chains only, and without alpha or paired-chain data the features that could be detected were limited. According to the authors, the approach could potentially be generalized to other disease states and immunological phenotypes. Across donors, most TCR sequences were observed very rarely, whereas some public TCRs were present in many individuals. Immune exposure information for the cohort was limited to CMV serostatus. Because counts were too low, about 15 rarely observed V segments, including chromosome 9 orphons, were left out of the earlier analysis of 587 of the donors. According to a later genetic analysis, donors in an Asian-associated ancestry cluster had fewer N-insertions in productive TCRs than the approximately 710-donor mean. At a false discovery rate of 0.05, a later analysis linked under 20,000 TCR beta sequences to specific HLA alleles. In a later genetic analysis, a missense DCLRE1C variant was associated with V-gene and J-gene trimming of TCR beta chains, and the association was replicated in an independent cohort. A total of fewer than 200 TCR beta chains were listed by the study as associated with cytomegalovirus. Because the 87-base-pair reads could not distinguish some IMGT-functional V segments, including TRBV6-2 and TRBV6-3, those segments were excluded. A further reported finding was that TCR beta sequences accurately predicted the HLA-A and HLA-B alleles for most subjects in the first cohort. Presence/absence analyses assumed roughly uniform sequencing depth across donors, an assumption that may not hold. HLA typing was unavailable for some donors at each locus, so association tests used only the typed subset. The classifier was reported to diagnose cytomegalovirus status with high specificity and sensitivity in both the original cohort and the validation cohort. The sequencing pipeline was judged likely to have produced a cluster of highly shared sequence variants as a technical artifact. In a later analysis, HLA-associated TCR beta chains showed more clonal expansion and lower generation probabilities than non-associated chains that were equally common. When HLA alleles, especially DR and DQ, strongly co-occurred, attributing TCR associations to individual alleles was difficult. Linkage disequilibrium might explain the correlated functional status among segregating V segments, but an unknown experimental factor could not be excluded. Most CMV-associated TCR beta chains appeared to be HLA-restricted in a later analysis, and the HLA associations seemed to be driven largely by CMV exposure. Several of the top co-occurrence clusters appeared to be linked to parvovirus B19, influenza, CMV and Epstein-Barr virus, according to a later analysis. In vitro tests confirmed that three of the cytomegalovirus-associated TCR beta chains recognize cytomegalovirus antigens.

Libraries were prepared through the immunoSEQ multiplex PCR assay. The multiplex PCR relied on a mix of 60 forward primers for TCR Vbeta segments and 13 reverse primers for TCR Jbeta segments. Amplification of the CDR3 region of rearranged TCR beta genes was performed with a multiplex PCR assay on genomic DNA. Amplified TCR beta libraries were sequenced as 87-base-pair reads on the Illumina HiSeq System. In the authors' own workflow: A later analysis counted tens of millions of unique TCR beta chains across the 640 or so repertoires, and around 9.9 million of these chains were shared by at least two donors. To remove PCR and sequencing errors, raw reads were error-corrected and collapsed into unique sequences using a nearest-neighbor algorithm that merged closely related sequences. CDR3 sequences were aligned to IMGT reference sequences to assign V, D and J gene segments. Each retained sequence needed at least a six-nucleotide match to both a V gene segment and a J gene segment. A rearrangement counted as productive if the CDR3 had no stop codons and remained in frame with V and J, and every other rearrangement counted as non-productive. CDR3 was defined according to IMGT convention as the region running from the second conserved V-encoded cysteine to the conserved J-encoded phenylalanine. In an earlier analysis of more than 550 of the donors, sequences lacking an unambiguous match to a single V gene segment were excluded. In an earlier analysis of some 590 of the donors, a V segment was called functional when productive rearrangements were above 56.7%, and segregating when the standard deviation between donors exceeded 5%. A statistical classification framework was built to diagnose cytomegalovirus status from the catalog of TCR beta chain sequences. A later analysis assigned V and J genes by comparing TCR nucleotide sequences with IMGT/GENE-DB human TR gene sequences. In a later analysis, CDR3 sequences and most-parsimonious VDJ recombination scenarios were assigned using the TCRdist pipeline. In a later analysis, each TCR beta chain was defined by its CDR3 amino acid sequence together with its V-gene family, and reads lacking a unique V-gene family were excluded. In a later analysis, 450 to 600 highly shared, low-generation-probability nucleotide sequences were removed to address suspected cross-contamination and a sequencing artifact. In a later analysis, a clonal expansion index was calculated for each public chain from normalized within-repertoire ranks of inferred template counts. In a later analysis, generation probabilities were computed using a VDJ recombination model fitted to out-of-frame rearrangements, and the results were checked against IGoR. A later analysis scored TCR-TCR, TCR-HLA and TCR-CMV co-occurrence with hypergeometric tests, applying a repertoire-size bias correction to TCR pairs. To estimate false discovery rates, a later analysis permuted the HLA or CMV assignments 20 times. In a later analysis, co-occurring TCRs were grouped with DBSCAN, and TCRdist sequence similarity was added when clustering was performed within HLA-allele-positive subsets. Repertoires with fewer than 30,000 or more than 120,000 public chains, plus five repertoires with anomalous nucleotide sharing, were excluded from co-occurrence clustering. Imported from immuneACCESS, the table was reduced by TCRdb to in-frame sequences with V and J called. These copies leave out some clones; in studies compared against another copy, an unresolved V gene accounts for under half, and the cause of the remainder is not known. D and trimming come from the DNA, and the V and J calls and clone size come from that table. In this sample the table shows approximately 160,000 clones, 84% of which occur a single time. Jointly, the top ten make up more than 0.35% of the sample.

The sequenced sample consisted of PBMCs. This chain joins TRBV4-1 to TRBJ1-4, and the D gene may be TRBD1, 6 bases matching. The receptor comes from a boy aged 2 to 10 in good health and CMV-seronegative. The DNA sequence follows: TGCGCCAGCAGCCCTACGGGCAGGACAGCTTACACTGGTGAAAAACTGTTTTTT. This yields the protein CASSPTGRTAYTGEKLFF.